This passage covers 27 T cell receptor beta chains from one sample sequenced in a study of T cell responses to AZD1222 COVID-19 vaccine. Sequencing used immunoSEQ multiplex PCR; TCRdb keeps in-frame clones, though not all of them. The sample carries over 85,000 clones, approximately 94% recorded once. The source material was peripheral blood, sampled 28 days after the second AZD1222 dose. These receptor sequences come from an adult who received the AZD1222 COVID-19 vaccine.

V usage is TRBV27 and J usage is TRBJ2-1; D is perhaps TRBD2 (5 bases). Per germline, CDR1 MNHEY and CDR2 SMNVEV (reference sequence). V gave up 8 bases and J gave up 2 bases, with 16 bases separating them. The CDR3 contains 15 residues. CDR3 nucleotides: TGTGCCAGCGGAGGAGAAATCTTAACCTACAATGAGCAGTTCTTC. This encodes CASGGEILTYNEQFF.

The rearrangement joins TRBV19 to TRBJ2-7; 7 bases line up with TRBD2. This CDR3 spans 14 amino acids. The ends lost 1 base at V and 2 bases at J; junction bases unmatched: 2. Germline-derived CDR1 and CDR2 are LNHDA and SQIVND (reference sequence). CDR3 sequence: CASSIGGRPYEQYF. CDR3 nucleotide sequence: TGTGCCAGTAGTATAGGCGGGAGACCCTACGAGCAGTACTTC.

CDR3 loop: CASSYSGQAGNTIYF. The CDR3 DNA reads as TGTGCCAGCAGTTACTCGGGACAGGCTGGAAACACCATATATTTT. This rearrangement joins TRBV6-6 to TRBJ1-3; 8 bases agree with TRBD1. The CDR3 is 15 amino acids. The trim removed 0 bases at V and 2 bases at J, leaving 0 bases unmatched. The germline V gene encodes CDR1 MNHNY and CDR2 SVGAGI (reference sequence).

CDR3 coding DNA: TGCGCCAGCAGCCCAAATTGGGACACTGAAGCTTTCTTT. Amino acid sequence: CASSPNWDTEAFF. V and J are TRBV5-1 and TRBJ1-1, with unresolved D. The CDR3 runs to 13 residues. The germline CDR1 and CDR2 sequences are SGHRS and YFSETQ. V lost 4 bases to trimming and J lost 3 bases, with 10 bases between them.

V and J are TRBV6-5 and TRBJ2-1; 9 bases match TRBD2. The V gene end was trimmed by 8 bases and the J gene end by 7 bases; junction bases not matched to a gene: 6. Germline V gene data show CDR1 as MNHEY and CDR2 as SVGAGI. The CDR3 is 13 residues long. The CDR3, as DNA: TGTGCCAGCCGGGGGACTAGCCGTAATGAGCAGTTCTTC. Translated, it gives CASRGTSRNEQFF.

The genes are TRBV4-1 and TRBJ1-6; 7 bases are a match to TRBD1. After removal of 2 bases from V and 9 bases from J, the junction contained 13 bases not matched to a gene. Germline V gene lookup returns CDR1 MGHRA and CDR2 YSYEKL. CDR3 length equals 17 residues. CDR3 amino acids: CASSQTPLQGMGSPLHF. CDR3 sequence (DNA): TGCGCCAGCAGCCAAACGCCCCTACAGGGGATGGGTTCACCCCTCCACTTT.

This clone was picked up one time. The rearrangement joins TRBV18 to TRBJ2-1; D could derive from TRBD1 or TRBD2 (5 bases each). Germline CDR1 KGHSH, CDR2 LQKENI. The CDR3 loop spans 16 amino acids. Trimming removed 1 base at V and 6 bases at J, with 16 bases between. The CDR3 reads CASSPLNARGANEQFF. In DNA form, the CDR3 reads TGTGCCAGCTCACCACTCAACGCCCGAGGGGCCAATGAGCAGTTCTTC.

The chain uses TRBV24-1 and TRBJ1-5, with TRBD1 as a possible D gene (5 bases). V was clipped by 3 bases and J by 2 bases, with 10 bases between them. This CDR3 spans 15 amino acids. The germline V gene has CDR1 KGHDR and CDR2 SFDVKD. The CDR3 DNA reads TGTGCCACCAGTGATGTAAGCAGGGGCAATCAGCCCCAGCATTTT. It codes for CATSDVSRGNQPQHF.

This clone appeared once. The rearrangement joins TRBV9 to TRBJ2-3; TRBD2 matches at 9 bases. The length of the CDR3 is 16 residues. V lost 0 bases to trimming and J lost 0 bases; unmatched junction nucleotides: 2. Germline CDR1 and CDR2: SGDLS and YYNGEE. CDR3 region: CASSVGTSESTDTQYF. CDR3 DNA: TGTGCCAGCAGCGTAGGGACTAGCGAGAGCACAGATACGCAGTATTTT.

The chain recombines TRBV18 with TRBJ1-3; 7 bases fit TRBD1. The V gene's germline CDR1 is KGHSH and CDR2 LQKENI. This CDR3 region has 15 residues. V dropped 3 bases and J dropped 0; count of bases not matched to a gene: 2. The chain's CDR3 is CASSPWDSSGNTIYF. Written as DNA, the CDR3 is TGTGCCAGCTCACCCTGGGACAGCTCTGGAAACACCATATATTTT.

The chain recombines TRBV6-5 with TRBJ2-1, with D possibly TRBD2 on 5 matching bases. Deletions cut 0 bases from V and 6 bases from J, with 15 bases between. Germline lookup yields CDR1 MNHEY and CDR2 SVGAGI. CDR3 length equals 16 residues. The CDR3 here is CASSYSIRQRVNEQFF. Here the CDR3 DNA reads TGTGCCAGCAGTTACTCTATTCGGCAGAGGGTCAATGAGCAGTTCTTC.

The chain uses TRBV27 and TRBJ1-5; D is undetermined. CDR3 length equals 15 residues. Trimming stripped 5 bases from V and 0 bases from J, with 11 bases between. Germline CDR1 MNHEY, CDR2 SMNVEV (reference sequence). The CDR3 here is CASSPKFYSNQPQHF. As DNA, the CDR3 is TGTGCCAGCAGTCCGAAGTTTTATAGCAATCAGCCCCAGCATTTT.

V gene TRBV6-1 combines with J gene TRBJ2-7; 10 bases agree with TRBD1. The trim removed 3 bases at V and 2 bases at J, leaving 7 bases unmatched. Germline loops: CDR1 MNHNS, CDR2 SASEGT. The CDR3 spans 16 residues. The CDR3: CASSDRWTGGPYEQYF. The DNA of the CDR3 is TGTGCCAGCAGTGATCGATGGACAGGGGGACCCTACGAGCAGTACTTC.

J is TRBJ1-1 and V is TRBV9; TRBD1 aligns across 9 bases. The CDR3 is 15 residues long. The germline gives CDR1 SGDLS, CDR2 YYNGEE. The V segment lost 4 bases and the J segment 4 bases; nucleotides outside the gene matches: 8. CDR3 sequence: CASSPRTGEITEAFF. The CDR3 DNA follows: TGTGCCAGCAGCCCCCGGACAGGGGAGATCACTGAAGCTTTCTTT.

This chain uses TRBV19 with TRBJ1-1; 8 bases are a match to TRBD1. Germline CDR1 reads LNHDA; CDR2 reads SQIVND (reference sequence). J lost 3 bases, V lost 4 bases, and 4 bases had no gene match. There are 14 residues in the CDR3. This CDR3 reads CASSTQGAYTEAFF. The CDR3 nucleotides are TGTGCCAGTAGTACTCAGGGGGCCTACACTGAAGCTTTCTTT.

CDR3 DNA: TGTGCCAGCAGCCAAGAAGGGTCAGGGAGGAATCAGCCCCAGCATTTT. It codes for CASSQEGSGRNQPQHF. The V and J genes are TRBV3-1 (or the pseudogene TRBV3-2) and TRBJ1-5; D is possibly TRBD1 (5 bases). Germline-derived CDR1 and CDR2 are LGHDT and YNNKEL (reference sequence). The CDR3 sequence is 16 residues long. Trimming pared 0 bases from V and 4 bases from J, leaving 13 bases between.

This sequence joins TRBV7-2 and TRBJ2-3; tentative D call: TRBD2 (7 bases). V lost 6 bases to trimming and J lost 6 bases, with 16 bases between them. Germline assignment: CDR1 SGHTA and CDR2 FQGNSA. The CDR3 is 14 amino acids. CDR3 protein: CASRSGRGDDTQYF. The CDR3 nucleotides read TGTGCCAGCAGGTCAGGGAGGGGGGACGATACGCAGTATTTT.

The CDR3 region is CASSQLGGKPELCGYTF. Written as DNA, the CDR3 is TGCGCCAGCAGTCAATTAGGAGGGAAGCCGGAGCTATGCGGCTACACCTTC. The rearrangement joins TRBV23-1 to TRBJ1-2, with no clear D. TRBV23-1 belongs to the ORF category, with a function that is uncertain. The CDR3 is 17 residues long. The V end lost 1 base, the J end lost 8 bases, and 23 bases lay between the germline ends.

Written as DNA, the CDR3 is TGTGCCAGCAATTCCTATCGGGCCTACGAGCAGTACTTC. Translation gives CASNSYRAYEQYF. The V and J genes are TRBV6-5 and TRBJ2-7; no clear D gene. V was trimmed by 7 bases and J by 2 bases, leaving 12 bases between them. Germline values: CDR1 MNHEY, CDR2 SVGAGI. CDR3 length equals 13 residues.

This clone was seen only once. The gene calls are TRBV21-1 and TRBJ2-1; no check of the table's D call, TRBD2, against the DNA was made. TRBV21-1 is marked as a pseudogene. The CDR3 totals 14 residues. The CDR3 nucleotides read TGTGCCAGCAGCAAAGAAACTTGCTTGGATGAGCAGTTCTTC. As protein: CASSKETCLDEQFF.

This chain links TRBV4-1 with TRBJ2-5, with D maybe TRBD1 (6 bases). CDR3 size: 14 residues. The ends were cut back, 3 bases at V and 5 bases at J, with 13 bases in the middle. The germline V gene has CDR1 MGHRA and CDR2 YSYEKL. CDR3 coding DNA: TGCGCCAGCAGCCACCTTACAGGGTGGGAGACCCAGTACTTC. The encoded protein is CASSHLTGWETQYF.

The chain joins TRBV7-9 to TRBJ1-1; 9 nucleotides line up with TRBD1. Germline V lookup: CDR1 SEHNR, CDR2 FQNEAQ (reference sequence). With 4 bases clipped from V and 1 base from J, the junction kept 7 bases outside the gene matches. The CDR3 contains 16 residues. Here the CDR3 reads CASSSRDRVRNTEAFF. CDR3 DNA: TGTGCCAGCAGCTCCCGGGACAGGGTTCGGAACACTGAAGCTTTCTTT.

This clone was detected once. The chain is built from TRBV28 and TRBJ1-2; 7 bases align to TRBD1. The CDR3 has 14 amino acids. Germline V lookup: CDR1 MDHEN, CDR2 SYDVKM. Unmatched junction bases numbered 4, after V lost 6 bases and J lost 0 bases. The CDR3 DNA follows: TGTGCCAGCAGAACCACAGGGGCTAACTATGGCTACACCTTC. Encoded protein: CASRTTGANYGYTF.

The V and J genes are TRBV29-1 and TRBJ1-2; D gene uncertain. The CDR3 totals 12 residues. Germline values: CDR1 SQVTM, CDR2 ANQGSEA. Trimming left V 4 bases short and J 4 bases short, with 10 bases between. CDR3 nucleotides: TGCAGCGTTGGTGAGCCCGGCTATGGCTACACCTTC. Protein product: CSVGEPGYGYTF. Drawing the rest from reference TRBV29-1 and TRBJ1-2, the complete variable domain is SAVISQKPSRDICQRGTSLTIQCQVDSQVTMMFWYRQQPGQSLTLIATANQGSEATYESGFVIDKFPISRPNLTFSTLTVSNMSPEDSSIYLCSVGEPGYGYTFGSGTRLTVV.

This chain connects TRBV18 to TRBJ2-5; 11 nucleotides align to TRBD1. CDR1 KGHSH and CDR2 LQKENI come from the germline V gene. Trimming at V came to 6 bases and at J to 2 bases, leaving 5 bases not matched to a gene. The CDR3 is made up of 15 amino acids. Here the CDR3 DNA reads TGTGCCAGCTCTGGCGGGACAGGGGGGCAAGAGACCCAGTACTTC. Protein product: CASSGGTGGQETQYF.

This clone was observed a few times. This chain connects TRBV7-9 to TRBJ2-7, with D possibly TRBD1 on 6 matching bases. V shed 4 bases and J shed 6 bases, with 25 bases lying between them. Germline CDR1 reads SEHNR; CDR2 reads FQNEAQ (reference sequence). The CDR3 sequence is 17 residues long. CDR3 loop: CASSSKSFQGRFGEQYF. CDR3 bases: TGTGCCAGCAGCTCCAAGAGCTTCCAGGGGCGGTTCGGCGAGCAGTACTTC. The full variable domain, in which reference TRBV7-9 and TRBJ2-7 provide the parts outside the CDR3, is DTGVSQNPRHKITKRGQNVTFRCDPISEHNRLYWYRQTLGQGPEFLTYFQNEAQLEKSRLLSDRFSAERPKGSFSTLEIQRTEQGDSAMYLCASSSKSFQGRFGEQYFGPGTRLTVT.

Written as DNA, the CDR3 is TGTGCCACCAGCGCGGACAGCTTATTAACATTTAACTACAATGAGCAGTTCTTC. This codes for CATSADSLLTFNYNEQFF. This rearrangement joins TRBV15 to TRBJ2-1, with TRBD1 as a possible D gene (6 bases). The V gene's germline CDR1 is LNHNV and CDR2 YYDKDF (reference sequence). The CDR3 totals 18 residues. V dropped 5 bases and J dropped 3 bases, with 23 bases sitting between them.